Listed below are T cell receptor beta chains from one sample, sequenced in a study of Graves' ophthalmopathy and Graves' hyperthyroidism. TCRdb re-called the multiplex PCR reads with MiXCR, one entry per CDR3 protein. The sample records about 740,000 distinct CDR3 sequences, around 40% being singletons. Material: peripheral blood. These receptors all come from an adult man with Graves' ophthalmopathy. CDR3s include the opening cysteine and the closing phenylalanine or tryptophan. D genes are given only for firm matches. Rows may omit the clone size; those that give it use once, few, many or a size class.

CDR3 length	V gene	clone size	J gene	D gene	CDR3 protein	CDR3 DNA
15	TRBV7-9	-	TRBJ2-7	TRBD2	CASSQGGGGAYEQYF	TGTGCCAGCAGCCAAGGCGGCGGGGGGGCCTACGAGCAGTACTTC
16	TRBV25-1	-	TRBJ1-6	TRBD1	CASSRGQGNLNSPLHF	TGTGCCAGCTCACGGGGACAGGGAAACCTTAATTCACCCCTCCACTTT
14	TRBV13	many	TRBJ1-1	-	CASSPASGATEAFF	TGTGCCAGCAGCCCTGCATCGGGGGCCACTGAAGCTTTCTTT
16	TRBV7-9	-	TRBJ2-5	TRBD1	CASSFLKTGASETQYF	TGTGCCAGCAGCTTTCTCAAGACAGGGGCATCAGAGACCCAGTACTTC
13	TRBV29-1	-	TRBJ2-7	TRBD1	CSGRDRGSYEQYF	TGCAGCGGCCGGGACAGGGGGTCCTACGAGCAGTACTTC
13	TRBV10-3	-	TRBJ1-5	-	CAISEAEDQPQHF	TGTGCCATCAGTGAGGCAGAAGATCAGCCCCAGCATTTT
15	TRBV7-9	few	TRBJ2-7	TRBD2	CASSQDASGIYEQYF	TGTGCCAGCAGCCAAGATGCTAGCGGGATATACGAGCAGTACTTC
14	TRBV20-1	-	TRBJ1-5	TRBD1	CSATVDRGDQPQHF	TGCAGTGCTACCGTCGACAGGGGGGATCAGCCCCAGCATTTT
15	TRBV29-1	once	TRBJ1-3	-	CSVDAGTSSGNTIYF	TGCAGCGTTGATGCCGGGACCAGCTCTGGAAACACCATATATTTT
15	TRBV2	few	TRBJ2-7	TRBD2	CASSARAAGVYEQYF	TGTGCCAGCAGTGCCCGTGCGGCGGGAGTCTACGAGCAGTACTTC
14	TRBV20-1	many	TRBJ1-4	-	CSARLIRENEKLFF	TGCAGTGCTAGACTAATACGGGAGAATGAAAAACTGTTTTTT
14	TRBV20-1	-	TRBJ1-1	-	CSAIKSGLGTEAFF	TGCAGTGCTATCAAGTCGGGGTTGGGGACTGAAGCTTTCTTT
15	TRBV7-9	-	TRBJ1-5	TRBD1	CAWSAQGGRNQPQHF	TGTGCCTGGAGTGCCCAAGGGGGCCGAAATCAGCCCCAGCATTTT
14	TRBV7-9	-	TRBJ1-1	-	CASSTTGGYVEAFF	TGTGCCAGCAGCACCACGGGGGGATACGTTGAAGCTTTCTTT
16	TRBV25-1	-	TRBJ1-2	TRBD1	CASSLMRGQGKGGYTF	TGTGCCAGCAGTTTGATGCGGGGACAGGGAAAGGGTGGCTACACCTTC
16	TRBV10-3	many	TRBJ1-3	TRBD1	CAISGGQGEDGNTIYF	TGTGCCATCAGTGGAGGACAGGGGGAAGATGGAAACACCATATATTTT
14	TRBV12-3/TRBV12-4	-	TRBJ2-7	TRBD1	CASTLTTGTYEQYF	TGTGCCAGCACCTTGACGACAGGGACCTACGAGCAGTACTTC
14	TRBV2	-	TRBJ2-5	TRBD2	CASSSLRGGETQYF	TGTGCCAGCAGTTCCCTTCGGGGGGGAGAGACCCAGTACTTC
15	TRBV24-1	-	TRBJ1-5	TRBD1	CAASRTGTGDQPQHF	TGTGCCGCCAGTAGAACAGGGACAGGGGATCAGCCCCAGCATTTT
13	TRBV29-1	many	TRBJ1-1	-	CSVAGLKNTEAFF	TGCAGCGTTGCGGGACTGAAGAACACTGAAGCTTTCTTT
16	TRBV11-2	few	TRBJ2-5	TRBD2	CASSPASGSWRETQYF	TGTGCCAGCAGCCCCGCTAGCGGGAGTTGGAGAGAGACCCAGTACTTC
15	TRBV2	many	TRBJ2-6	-	CASSVMESGANVLTF	TGTGCCAGCAGTGTGATGGAGTCTGGGGCCAACGTCCTGACTTTC